The T cell receptor (beta chain) described here comes from a study of Graves' ophthalmopathy and Graves' hyperthyroidism. V was pared by 8 bases and J by 4 bases, with 14 bases between. The germline V gene has CDR1 SNHLY and CDR2 FYNNEI. This CDR3 region has 13 residues. Findings and caveats of the study: Blood also harbored most expanded thyroid clonotypes above 0.001 frequency.

The sample holds many counts of this clonotype. As yet, its antigen is unknown. The sequenced template was RNA, covering the TCR beta CDR3 region. The library came from an HTBI-primed first-round RT-PCR and a second-round multiplex PCR. In TCRdb, the multiplex PCR reads were re-called with MiXCR into one record per CDR3 protein. The data show some 360,000 distinct CDR3 sequences, about 15% seen once. This sequence joins TRBV2 and TRBJ2-5; TRBD1 or TRBD2 may be the D gene (5 bases each). The specimen was peripheral blood. This receptor was identified in an adult woman with stable Graves' hyperthyroidism. The CDR3 DNA is TGTGCCAGCGCTTGGGGGTTTGGAGAGACCCAGTACTTC. Translating gives CASAWGFGETQYF.